The clone carrying this TCR beta chain is a singleton in its sample. Its matching antigen is unknown. The data stem from a study of shared clonotypes between healthy human individuals. Overall study context: Three plates were used per donor for CD4 naive, three for CD4 memory, two for CD8 naive and one for CD8 memory. Overall study results and limits: Large depth notwithstanding, sorted-subset sequencing proved incomplete by rarefaction. Shared across a few donors were around 5% of the naive CD4 clonotypes.

Method: immunoSEQ multiplex PCR; TCRdb's copy keeps in-frame clones and lacks some. The data show about 2.1 million clones, 93% seen once. Trimming removed 5 bases at V and 4 bases at J, with 10 bases between. From germline, CDR1 is SEHNR and CDR2 FQNEAQ (reference sequence). The CDR3 covers 13 residues. Selected positively for CCR7 and CD45RO-negative, naive CD8 cells excluded terminally differentiated effector memory CD45RA+ cells. The study drew all its donors from Caucasian adults living in Nashville, Tennessee. This clonotype was sampled from a man between 18 and 35 years old in good health. Some clones in this sample may be carry-over from other donors' samples. The sequencing sample was made of naive CD8+ T cells from PBMCs. The chain couples TRBV7-9 to TRBJ2-3, with D unclear. The CDR3 region has the DNA TGTGCCAGCAGCCCTTATTGGGCAGATACGCAGTATTTT. As protein: CASSPYWADTQYF.